This entry features one T cell receptor beta chain sequence. The source of the sample is a study of regulatory T cells in long-lasting Graves disease. Construction of TCR beta libraries relied on iRepertoire HTBI primers and on Arm-PCR targeting CDR3 regions. One entry per CDR3 protein results from TCRdb running MiXCR on the multiplex PCR reads. Among fewer than 650,000 distinct CDR3 sequences, approximately 15% were seen once, and the ten largest hold 15% to 20%. Stated time point: newly diagnosed GD, antithyroid drugs for less than 3 months. PBMC RNA served as the TCR library source. Germline assignment: CDR1 MDHEN and CDR2 SYDVKM. The CDR3 spans 15 residues. Between the trimmed V and J ends, which lost 2 bases and 6 bases, there was a span of 17 bases. The same sample was also used in a study of T cells in Graves' hyperthyroidism and ophthalmopathy.

The J gene is TRBJ2-7, the V gene TRBV28; tentatively, D is TRBD1 or TRBD2 (6 bases each). The TCR comes from a woman aged 25-40 years with Graves disease. The sample was peripheral blood mononuclear cells (PBMCs), taken at new diagnosis, from a patient treated with antithyroid drugs. The CDR3 nucleotides read TGTGCCAGCAGTTTAACCGGGGGCCACGGGGGCGAGCAGTACTTC. Translation: CASSLTGGHGGEQYF.